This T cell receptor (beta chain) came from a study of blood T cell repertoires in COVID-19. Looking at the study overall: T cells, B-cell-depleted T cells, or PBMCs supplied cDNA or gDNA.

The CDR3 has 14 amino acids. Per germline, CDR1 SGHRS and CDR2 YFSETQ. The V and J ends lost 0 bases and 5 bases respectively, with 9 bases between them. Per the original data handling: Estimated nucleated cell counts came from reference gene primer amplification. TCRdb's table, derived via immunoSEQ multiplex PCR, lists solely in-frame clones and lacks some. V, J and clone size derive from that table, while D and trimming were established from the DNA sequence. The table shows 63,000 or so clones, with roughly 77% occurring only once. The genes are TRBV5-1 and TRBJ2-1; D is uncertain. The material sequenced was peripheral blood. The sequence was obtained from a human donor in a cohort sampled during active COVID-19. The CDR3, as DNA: TGCGCCAGCAGCTTGGGAGCGTCCAACAATGAGCAGTTCTTC. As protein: CASSLGASNNEQFF.